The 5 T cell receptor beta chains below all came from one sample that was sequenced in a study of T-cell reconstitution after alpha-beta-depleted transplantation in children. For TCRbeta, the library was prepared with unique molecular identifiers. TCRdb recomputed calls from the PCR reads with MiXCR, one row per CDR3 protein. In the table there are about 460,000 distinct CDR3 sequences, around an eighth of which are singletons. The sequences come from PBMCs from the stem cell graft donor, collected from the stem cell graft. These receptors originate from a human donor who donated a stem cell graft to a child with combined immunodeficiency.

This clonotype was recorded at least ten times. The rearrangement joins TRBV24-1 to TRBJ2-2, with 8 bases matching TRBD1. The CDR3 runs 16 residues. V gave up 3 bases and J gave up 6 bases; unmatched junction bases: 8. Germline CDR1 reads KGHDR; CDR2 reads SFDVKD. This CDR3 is CATSDPGQAKPGELFF. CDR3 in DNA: TGTGCCACCAGTGATCCGGGACAGGCCAAACCCGGGGAGCTGTTTTTT.

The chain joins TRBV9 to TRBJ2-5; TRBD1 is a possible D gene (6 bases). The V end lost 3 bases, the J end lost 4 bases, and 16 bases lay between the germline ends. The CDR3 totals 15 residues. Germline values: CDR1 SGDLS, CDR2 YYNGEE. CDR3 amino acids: CASSGSGTPPETQYF. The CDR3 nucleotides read TGTGCCAGCAGCGGATCCGGGACACCGCCAGAGACCCAGTACTTC.

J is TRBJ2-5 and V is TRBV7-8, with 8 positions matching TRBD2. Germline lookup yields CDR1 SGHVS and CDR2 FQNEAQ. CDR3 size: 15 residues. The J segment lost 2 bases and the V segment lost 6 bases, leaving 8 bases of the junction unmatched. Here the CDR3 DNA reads TGTGCCAGCAGTAATACGGGCGGGAGGCAAGAGACCCAGTACTTC. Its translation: CASSNTGGRQETQYF. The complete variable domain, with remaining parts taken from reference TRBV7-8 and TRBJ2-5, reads GAGVSQSPRYKVAKRGQDVALRCDPISGHVSLFWYQQALGQGPEFLTYFQNEAQLDKSGLPSDRFFAERPEGSVSTLKIQRTQQEDSAVYLCASSNTGGRQETQYFGPGTRLLVL.

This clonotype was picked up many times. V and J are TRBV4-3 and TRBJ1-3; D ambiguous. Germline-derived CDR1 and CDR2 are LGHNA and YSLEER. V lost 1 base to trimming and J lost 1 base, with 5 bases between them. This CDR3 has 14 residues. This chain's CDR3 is CASSQVVSGNTIYF. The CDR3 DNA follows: TGCGCCAGCAGCCAAGTAGTATCTGGAAACACCATATATTTT.

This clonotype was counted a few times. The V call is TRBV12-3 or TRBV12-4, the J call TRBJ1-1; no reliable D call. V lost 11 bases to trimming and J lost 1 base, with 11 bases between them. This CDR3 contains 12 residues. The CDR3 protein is CACRVGNTEAFF. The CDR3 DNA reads TGTGCCTGTAGGGTGGGGAACACTGAAGCTTTCTTT.